This record covers a single TCR beta chain. This clonotype was seen more than once but under ten times. It lacks a known antigen. Base quality data are lacking; no much larger clone is found one base away. CD4+CD25+CD127-/low cells were isolated as Tregs. Tregs, naive and memory CD4+ T cells from tumor, blood and ipsilateral draining lymph nodes of a handful of breast cancer patients underwent full-length TCR alpha and beta sequencing. Tumor tissue and lymph nodes from ipsilateral axillary dissection were perfused with PBS, minced and digested with collagenase I and hyaluronidase. A purity exceeding 90% was confirmed by FACS for the sorted cell populations. Taken from cysteine to phenylalanine, the CDR3 has 14 residues. Only CDR3 DNA is held: 42 bases, read in frame from base 1. Trimming takes 4 bases off V and 7 bases off J; junction bases not matched to a gene: 4. CDR1 and CDR2 were assigned from the germline V gene as SGHVS and FQNEAQ.

This entry comes from a study (dated by TCRdb to the mid-2010s). In the study overall: The study tested whether tumor-infiltrating Tregs in breast cancer are recruited from blood Tregs or converted in situ from other CD4+ T cell subsets. General conclusions and limits of the study: In terms of TCR gene usage, tumor memory CD4+ T cells clustered together with blood and lymph node memory CD4+ cells, as well as with lymph node naive CD4+ cells. The greatest overlap of tumor-infiltrating Treg TCR alpha and beta sequences was with tumor naive CD4+ T cells, followed next by blood naive CD4+ T cells. The validation in the larger cohort was limited to a single TCR beta V-J rearrangement instead of whole repertoires.

Full-length TCR variable regions were amplified by 5' RACE PCR using constant-region reverse primers, and then by semi-nested PCR using Nested Universal Primer A. Using the ReliaPrep RNA Cell Miniprep System, total RNA was extracted, and the SMARTer RACE 5'/3' Kit was then used to reverse transcribe the RNA into 5'RACE-ready cDNA. An Illumina MiSeq was used to sequence the full-length TCR alpha and beta libraries, which had been barcoded with multiplex adaptors. From the authors' description of their analysis: For each of nine subset-tissue groups, sequencing data from the five patients were pooled, and the groups were then compared using unsupervised clustering of TCR gene usage. The Morisita-Horn index was used to calculate repertoire similarity, with shared sequences weighted by how much each contributed to each repertoire. TCRdb took the public reads, trimmed them with fastp at Q25, ran MiXCR for clone calling and kept in-frame beta chains. Rows matching on CDR3 protein sequence are summarized as one entry with the most common DNA and genes. The V and J calls were not made by the authors but by TCRdb's processing. The sample records roughly 60,000 distinct CDR3 sequences, 26% of which are singletons. Roughly 2.2% of the sample is in the top ten clones.

The origin of this receptor is a female donor with breast cancer. The sequence is built from TRBV7-8 and TRBJ2-4; a stretch of 10 junction bases matches TRBD1. The sequenced sample consisted of tumor-infiltrating Tregs sorted from the breast tumor. The DNA sequence is TGTGCCAGCAGCTCGACAGGGGGCAAGAACATTCAGTACTTC. Its product reads: CASSSTGGKNIQYF.